The 9 T cell receptor beta chains below come from one sample, sequenced in a study of blood T cell repertoires in COVID-19 (dated by TCRdb to 2020 to 2021). The library was built by means of the immunoSEQ multiplex PCR assay. TCRdb carries this immuneACCESS record with in-frame sequences only. Its versions omit some clonotypes, under half of them owing to an unresolved V gene in the studies checked, with the rest unexplained. The sample contains about 220,000 clones, approximately 90% of them found a single time. About 2.4% of the sample goes to the ten largest clones. The sequencing input was PBMCs or T cells enriched from blood (not recorded which). Receptors originate from a woman aged 25 to 39 who had recovered from COVID-19.

The V call is TRBV6-5, the J call TRBJ1-1; perhaps TRBD1 as D (5 bases). Trimming left V 9 bases short and J 6 bases short, with 17 bases between. This CDR3 is built from 13 residues. Germline assignment: CDR1 MNHEY and CDR2 SVGAGI. This CDR3 is CASGTLGAPEAFF. CDR3 coding DNA: TGTGCCAGTGGGACTCTAGGAGCGCCTGAAGCTTTCTTT.

J is TRBJ1-1 and V is TRBV6-5; 8 bases are shared with TRBD1. After removal of 6 bases from V and 10 bases from J, the junction contained 10 bases not matched to a gene. CDR3 length: 13 amino acids. Germline lookup yields CDR1 MNHEY and CDR2 SVGAGI. The CDR3 loop is CASRPGQGAPAFF. In DNA, the CDR3 is TGTGCCAGCAGACCCGGGCAGGGGGCACCAGCTTTCTTT.

The chain joins TRBV3-1 (or the pseudogene TRBV3-2) to TRBJ1-4; D might be TRBD1 (5 bases). Germline loops: CDR1 LGHDT, CDR2 YNNKEL (reference sequence). The CDR3 has 15 amino acids. Deletions cut 1 base from V and 0 bases from J, with 6 bases between. The CDR3 DNA reads TGTGCCAGCAGCCAAGCAGGGACAACTAATGAAAAACTGTTTTTT. Its protein is CASSQAGTTNEKLFF.

The chain links TRBV3-1 (or the pseudogene TRBV3-2) to TRBJ2-7; the D gene is possibly TRBD1 (5 bases). V dropped 0 bases and J dropped 6 bases, with 24 bases sitting between them. The CDR3 consists of 18 residues. Per germline, CDR1 LGHDT and CDR2 YNNKEL (reference sequence). The CDR3 sequence is CASSQDLCRTRAASEQYF. The CDR3, as DNA: TGTGCCAGCAGCCAAGATCTTTGTCGGACAAGGGCCGCGAGCGAGCAGTACTTC.

The J gene is TRBJ1-4, the V gene TRBV2; 10 bases fit TRBD1. The CDR3 is made up of 14 amino acids. Germline V gene lookup returns CDR1 SNHLY and CDR2 FYNNEI. V lost 4 bases and J lost 6; bases outside the gene matches: 2. CDR3 sequence (DNA): TGTGCCAGCAGTGGGGACAGGGGCTATGAAAAACTGTTTTTT. It yields the protein CASSGDRGYEKLFF.

The rearrangement uses TRBV7-9 and TRBJ1-2; no firm D call. Germline V gives CDR1 SEHNR, CDR2 FQNEAQ (reference sequence). CDR3 length: 14 residues. V was cut by 5 bases and J by 1 base, with 11 bases left in between. As DNA, the CDR3 is TGTGCCAGCAGCCGTATAATCCGTAACTATGGCTACACCTTC. Amino acids: CASSRIIRNYGYTF.

In this sample, this clone turned up a few times. The rearrangement uses TRBV6-6 and TRBJ1-3, with D possibly being TRBD1 (6 bases). V lost 6 bases and J 4 bases, leaving 13 bases between the germline ends. Germline V gene sequence: CDR1 MNHNY, CDR2 SVGAGI (reference sequence). The CDR3 sequence is 14 residues long. The CDR3 protein is CASRQGEAGNTIYF. CDR3 DNA: TGTGCCAGCAGACAGGGTGAAGCCGGAAACACCATATATTTT.

This rearrangement joins TRBV30 to TRBJ1-5; TRBD1 is a possible D gene (5 bases). V was shortened by 1 base and J by 3 bases, with 13 bases between the two germline ends. Germline values: CDR1 GTSNPN, CDR2 SVGIG (reference sequence). This CDR3 has 15 residues. Here the CDR3 reads CAWSGGEGVNQPQHF. In nucleotides, the CDR3 is TGTGCCTGGAGTGGGGGGGAAGGGGTCAATCAGCCCCAGCATTTT.

V gene TRBV6-5 combines with J gene TRBJ1-2; 7 bases fit TRBD1. This CDR3 has 14 residues. Germline CDR1 MNHEY, CDR2 SVGAGI. The V segment lost 5 bases and the J segment 2 bases; nucleotides outside the gene matches: 5. As DNA, the CDR3 is TGTGCCAGCAGTCGACAGGGTCCCAACTATGGCTACACCTTC. It yields the protein CASSRQGPNYGYTF.